This T cell receptor beta chain stems from a study of blood T cell repertoires in COVID-19. Study summary: From the United States, Italy and Spain came samples of acute and convalescent COVID-19.

This CDR3 has 13 amino acids. In the original processing: Estimated nucleated cell counts came from reference gene primer amplification. Clones were sequenced by immunoSEQ multiplex PCR, and TCRdb holds only the in-frame ones, with some missing. That table gives V, J and clone size, and the DNA gave D and trimming. The data show about 210,000 clones, with more than 70% seen just once and 8.2% held by the top ten. This chain uses TRBV12-2 with TRBJ1-1. TRBV12-2 is noted as a pseudogene. The sequence was collected from a woman aged 45-59 years with acute or convalescent COVID-19. Sequenced material: peripheral blood. The CDR3 sequence: CASRLVLSTEAFF. The CDR3 DNA follows: TGTGCAAGTCGCTTAGTTCTCTCCACTGAAGCTTTCTTT.